This is a list of T cell receptor beta chains from one sample in a study of T cell responses to AZD1222 COVID-19 vaccine. Generated by immunoSEQ multiplex PCR, the TCRdb table keeps only in-frame clones and is missing some. The top ten clones hold roughly 3.6% of a sample with more than 110,000 clones, 85% to 95% of them seen once. This specimen consisted of peripheral blood, obtained 28 days after the second AZD1222 dose. The receptor set was obtained from an adult who received the AZD1222 COVID-19 vaccine. The conserved cysteine and the conserved F or W are not part of the CDR3 here.

V,J,CDR3
TRBV9,TRBJ1-1,ASSAQGRTEAF
TRBV28,TRBJ2-7,ASRGTGTSGRAYEQY
TRBV6-1,TRBJ1-1,ASSDQRRTGGRNTEAF
TRBV7-9,TRBJ1-4,ASSLARSHNEKLF
TRBV19,TRBJ1-3,ASSIREGGTAVSGNTIY
TRBV7-9,TRBJ1-1,ASSLAFVTDTEAF
TRBV28,TRBJ1-1,ASSLSLGGAF
TRBV7-9,TRBJ2-3,ASTLAGTDTQY
TRBV28,TRBJ1-5,ASRYTGFGGQPQH
TRBV9,TRBJ1-1,ASSALSPGTEAF
TRBV28,TRBJ1-5,ASSLGVSNQPQH
TRBV28,TRBJ2-7,ASRAPGREQY
TRBV7-6,TRBJ2-7,ASSPPGTGIYEQY
TRBV2,TRBJ2-7,ASSTDRGYEQY
TRBV25-1,TRBJ1-4,ASRQGGEKLF
TRBV7-8,TRBJ2-6,ASSFTGGAGANVLT
TRBV10-3,TRBJ2-3,AISPGTVTLSTDTQY
TRBV4-2,TRBJ2-1,ASSQRTTGSSYNEQF
TRBV3-1/TRBV3-2,TRBJ2-2,ASSRGGGELF
TRBV4-1,TRBJ1-3,ASSQDHGVRNTIY
TRBV19,TRBJ2-1,ASNKERTYNEQF
TRBV27,TRBJ2-1,ASSSDRDVHNEQF
TRBV11-1,TRBJ1-1,ASSLVRGRDTEAF
TRBV11-3,TRBJ2-1,ASSFKGGRNEQF
TRBV3-1/TRBV3-2,TRBJ2-3,ASSSRGLASGGHTDTQY
TRBV29-1,TRBJ2-5,SVAGLTGGIGTQY
TRBV20-1,TRBJ2-7,SASSQSSYEQY
TRBV11-3,TRBJ1-3,ASSAGGTDSGNTIY
TRBV12-3/TRBV12-4,TRBJ2-7,ASSFGRVGQY
TRBV10-3,TRBJ2-1,AIRRPDNEQF
TRBV25-1,TRBJ1-1,ASSEYGTGTEAF
TRBV3-1/TRBV3-2,TRBJ2-2,ASSKRSGTGELF
TRBV28,TRBJ1-5,ASRGPGTGGYQPQH
TRBV4-2,TRBJ2-5,ASSQGAGRRAEETQY
TRBV3-1/TRBV3-2,TRBJ1-1,ASSQVAGSTEAF
TRBV9,TRBJ2-1,ASSEGLNNEQF
TRBV28,TRBJ2-1,ASSLTRDYNNEQF
TRBV27,TRBJ2-1,ASSSPTSGRSYNEQF
TRBV6-4,TRBJ2-1,APGSEQF
TRBV7-9,TRBJ1-5,ASSFLDQPQH
TRBV6-2/TRBV6-3,TRBJ1-4,ASSYPSSATNEKLF
TRBV24-1,TRBJ1-1,ATRGTGNTEAF
TRBV7-2,TRBJ1-2,ASSPQLTGGPHGYT